This T cell receptor (beta chain) was sequenced for a study of pediatric ulcerative colitis. Study-level results: Blood-rectal clonal overlap within each person was significantly higher in ulcerative colitis patients than controls.

This table comes from immunoSEQ multiplex PCR, and its TCRdb copy is limited to in-frame clones, with some not included. There are 57,000 or so clones in the sample; about 90% occur only once, and about 1.5% lies in the top ten. On this clone: The antigen is undetermined.

V trimming: 1 base; J trimming: 1 base; junction bases outside the gene matches: 8. The CDR3 sequence is 19 residues long. The germline V gene has CDR1 SGHTA and CDR2 FQGNSA. The sequence derives from a boy between 10 and 17 years old who was a control in a study of pediatric ulcerative colitis. Material for sequencing was blood. This chain links TRBV7-2 with TRBJ2-1; TRBD2 matches at 12 bases. The CDR3 spells CASSLVSATSGGSYNEQFF. The CDR3, as DNA: TGTGCCAGCAGCTTAGTCTCTGCGACTAGCGGGGGATCCTACAATGAGCAGTTCTTC.